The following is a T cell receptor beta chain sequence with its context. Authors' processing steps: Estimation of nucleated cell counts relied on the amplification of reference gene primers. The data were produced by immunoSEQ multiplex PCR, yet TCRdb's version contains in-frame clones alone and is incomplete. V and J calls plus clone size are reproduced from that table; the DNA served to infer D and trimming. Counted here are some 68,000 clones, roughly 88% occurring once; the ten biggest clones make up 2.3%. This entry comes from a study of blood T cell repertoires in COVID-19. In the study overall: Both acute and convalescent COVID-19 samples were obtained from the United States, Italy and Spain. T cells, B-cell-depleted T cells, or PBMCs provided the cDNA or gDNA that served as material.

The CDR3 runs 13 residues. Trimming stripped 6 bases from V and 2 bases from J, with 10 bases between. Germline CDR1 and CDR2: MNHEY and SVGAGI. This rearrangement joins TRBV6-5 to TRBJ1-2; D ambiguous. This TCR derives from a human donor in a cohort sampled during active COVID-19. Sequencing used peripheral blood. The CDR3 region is CASRVNLNYGYTF. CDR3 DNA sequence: TGTGCCAGCAGGGTCAACTTAAACTATGGCTACACCTTC.